The sequence of this T cell receptor beta chain was determined in a study of spatial heterogeneity in lung cancer. Study-level findings and limits: Tracking of tumor mutation counts was seen in expanded intratumoral alpha and beta TCR counts. The authors estimated that approximately 7% of tumor T cells were covered for alpha chains and over 11% for beta chains.

This clonotype was found many times. No antigen is known for it. With the library built for alpha chains, this beta chain is off target and its frequency is not meaningful. Time point noted: sample taken at primary tumor resection. TCRdb reanalysed the 5' RACE reads using MiXCR and keeps one entry per CDR3 protein. This table has about 12,000 distinct CDR3 sequences, about 4.6% appearing once. The CDR3 extends over 13 amino acids. CDR1 is KGHSH and CDR2 is LQKENI in the germline V gene. Between the trimmed V and J ends, which lost 4 bases and 5 bases, there was a span of 11 bases. This sequence originates from a male donor with early-stage non-small cell lung cancer. V usage is TRBV18 and J usage is TRBJ2-5; a weak D match, TRBD1 (6 bases). The material was lung tumor tissue, obtained at surgery. The CDR3 DNA reads as TGTGCCAGCTCACAAGGACAGCGGGAGACCCAGTACTTC. Amino acids: CASSQGQRETQYF.